The 3 T cell receptor beta chains below were found in one sample sequenced in a study of T-cell memory formation after mild COVID-19. TCRdb called the 5' RACE reads again in MiXCR, with one record for every CDR3 protein. Here the sample spans 100,000 to 150,000 distinct CDR3 sequences, about 5.9% being singletons. Specimen: PBMCs or a T cell subset sorted from them (not recorded which). These receptors all come from an adult woman who had mild COVID-19 (a few samples of this study predate the infection). Cell type and time point are not known.

This clonotype was detected only a few times. J is TRBJ2-1 and V is TRBV7-8; 8 nucleotides agree with TRBD2. Germline loops: CDR1 SGHVS, CDR2 FQNEAQ. The J segment lost 8 bases and the V segment lost 1 base, leaving 4 bases of the junction unmatched. This CDR3 comprises 14 residues. This CDR3 reads CASSLGTSIYEQFF. DNA for the CDR3: TGTGCCAGCAGCTTAGGGACTAGCATTTATGAGCAGTTCTTC.

This clonotype has just a few counts. This chain links TRBV6-5 with TRBJ1-6; D remains unclear. Germline assignment: CDR1 MNHEY and CDR2 SVGAGI. CDR3 length: 16 amino acids. Trimming cost V 0 bases and J 9 bases, with 15 bases left between them. CDR3 DNA sequence: TGTGCCAGCAGTTACTCGATTGAGGCTCGGGGTTCACCCCTCCACTTT. Residues: CASSYSIEARGSPLHF.

V usage is TRBV24-1 and J usage is TRBJ1-5; TRBD1 matches at 7 bases. CDR1 KGHDR and CDR2 SFDVKD come from the germline V gene. The CDR3 is 15 residues long. Trimming took 4 bases from V and 0 from J; bases not matched to a gene: 2. The CDR3, as DNA: TGTGCCACCAGTGAGGACAGGTATAGCAATCAGCCCCAGCATTTT. Protein: CATSEDRYSNQPQHF.